The 2 T cell receptor beta chains below all came from one sample that was sequenced in a study of blood T cell repertoires in COVID-19. The data were produced by immunoSEQ multiplex PCR, yet TCRdb's version contains in-frame clones alone and is incomplete. The sample carries around 93,000 clones, 82% recorded once. Material: peripheral blood. Receptors were obtained from a man older than 75 with acute or convalescent COVID-19.

The chain carries TRBV18 and TRBJ1-1; D is ambiguous. The CDR3 covers 12 residues. Per germline, CDR1 KGHSH and CDR2 LQKENI. The V end lost 3 bases, the J end lost 4 bases, and 6 bases lay between the germline ends. The DNA for the CDR3 is TGTGCCAGCTCACCGTACGGCACTGAAGCTTTCTTT. This gives the protein CASSPYGTEAFF.

The chain recombines TRBV4-3 with TRBJ1-5; D unclear. The CDR3 contains 15 residues. V lost 4 bases and J lost 2, with 12 bases in between. Germline CDR1 LGHNA, CDR2 YSLEER. This CDR3 is CASSRTAAGNQPQHF. The DNA for the CDR3 is TGCGCCAGCAGCCGAACAGCTGCTGGCAATCAGCCCCAGCATTTT.